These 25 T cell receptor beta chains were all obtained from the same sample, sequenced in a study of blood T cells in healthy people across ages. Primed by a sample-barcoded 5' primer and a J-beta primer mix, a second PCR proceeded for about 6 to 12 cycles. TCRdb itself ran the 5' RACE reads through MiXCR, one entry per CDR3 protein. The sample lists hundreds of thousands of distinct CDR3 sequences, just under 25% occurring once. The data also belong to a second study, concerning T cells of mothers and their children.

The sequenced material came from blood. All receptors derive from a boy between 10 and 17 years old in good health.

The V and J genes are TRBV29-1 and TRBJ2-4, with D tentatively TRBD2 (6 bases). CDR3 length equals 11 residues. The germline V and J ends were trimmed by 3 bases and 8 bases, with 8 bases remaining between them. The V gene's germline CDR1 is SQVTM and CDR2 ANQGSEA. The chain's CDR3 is CSVDGGDIQYF. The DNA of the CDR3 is TGCAGCGTTGACGGAGGGGACATTCAGTACTTC.

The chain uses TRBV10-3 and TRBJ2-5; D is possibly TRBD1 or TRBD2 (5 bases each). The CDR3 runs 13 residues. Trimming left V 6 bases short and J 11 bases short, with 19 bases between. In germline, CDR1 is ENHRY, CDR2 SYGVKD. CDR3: CAIREERGFGQYF. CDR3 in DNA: TGTGCCATCAGAGAGGAGAGGGGCTTCGGGCAGTACTTC.

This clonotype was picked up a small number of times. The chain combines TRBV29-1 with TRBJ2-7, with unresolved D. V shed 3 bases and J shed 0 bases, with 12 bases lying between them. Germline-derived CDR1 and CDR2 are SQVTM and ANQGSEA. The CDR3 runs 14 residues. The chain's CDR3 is CSVEGYASSYEQYF. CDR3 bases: TGCAGCGTTGAGGGCTACGCCTCCTCCTACGAGCAGTACTTC.

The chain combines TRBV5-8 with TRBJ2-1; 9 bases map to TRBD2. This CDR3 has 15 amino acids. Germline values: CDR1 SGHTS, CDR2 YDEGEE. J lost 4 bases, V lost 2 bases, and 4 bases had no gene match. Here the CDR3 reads CASSFGSGGYNEQFF. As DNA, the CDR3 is TGTGCCAGCAGCTTTGGGAGCGGGGGGTACAATGAGCAGTTCTTC.

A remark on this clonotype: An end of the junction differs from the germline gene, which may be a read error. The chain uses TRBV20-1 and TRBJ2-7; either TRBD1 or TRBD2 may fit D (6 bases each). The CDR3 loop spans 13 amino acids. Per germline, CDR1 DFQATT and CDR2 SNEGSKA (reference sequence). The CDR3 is CGASEGQNYEQYF. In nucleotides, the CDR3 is TGCGGTGCTAGCGAGGGACAAAACTACGAGCAGTACTTC.

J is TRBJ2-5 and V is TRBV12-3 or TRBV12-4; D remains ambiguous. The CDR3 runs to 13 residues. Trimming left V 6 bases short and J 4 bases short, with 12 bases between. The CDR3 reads CASRGGKRETQYF. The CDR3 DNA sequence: TGTGCCAGCAGGGGCGGTAAAAGAGAGACCCAGTACTTC.

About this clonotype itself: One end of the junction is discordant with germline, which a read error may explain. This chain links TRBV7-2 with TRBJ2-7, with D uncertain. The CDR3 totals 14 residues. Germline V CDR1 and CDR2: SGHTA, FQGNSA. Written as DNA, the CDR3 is TGTGCCAGCAGCTTAAGGTTCAACTCCAACGAGCAGTACTTC. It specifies CASSLRFNSNEQYF.

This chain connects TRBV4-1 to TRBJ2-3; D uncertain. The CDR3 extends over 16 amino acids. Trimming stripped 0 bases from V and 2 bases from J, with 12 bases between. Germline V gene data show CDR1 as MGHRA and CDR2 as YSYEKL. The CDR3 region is CASSQDFMGFTDTQYF. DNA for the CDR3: TGCGCCAGCAGCCAAGATTTTATGGGCTTCACAGATACGCAGTATTTT.

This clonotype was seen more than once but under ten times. CDR3 protein: CASTRQYYNEQFF. The DNA for the CDR3 is TGTGCCAGCACAAGGCAGTACTACAATGAGCAGTTCTTC. The chain carries TRBV2 and TRBJ2-5; no firm D call. The J call may be in error: the DNA end matches TRBJ2-1 better. The germline V gene has CDR1 SNHLY and CDR2 FYNNEI. The CDR3 runs to 13 residues.

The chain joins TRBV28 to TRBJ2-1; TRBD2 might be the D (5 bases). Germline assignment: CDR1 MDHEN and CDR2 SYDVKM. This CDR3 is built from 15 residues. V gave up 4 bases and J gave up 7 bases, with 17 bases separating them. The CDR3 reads CASSSPGVFRNEQFF. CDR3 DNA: TGTGCCAGCAGTTCTCCCGGGGTCTTTCGGAATGAGCAGTTCTTC.

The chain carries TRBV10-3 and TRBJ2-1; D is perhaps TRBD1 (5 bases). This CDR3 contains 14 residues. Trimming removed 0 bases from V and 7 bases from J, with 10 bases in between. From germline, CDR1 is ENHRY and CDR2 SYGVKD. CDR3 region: CAISESKGSNEQFF. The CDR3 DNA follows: TGTGCCATCAGTGAGTCGAAGGGGTCGAATGAGCAGTTCTTC.

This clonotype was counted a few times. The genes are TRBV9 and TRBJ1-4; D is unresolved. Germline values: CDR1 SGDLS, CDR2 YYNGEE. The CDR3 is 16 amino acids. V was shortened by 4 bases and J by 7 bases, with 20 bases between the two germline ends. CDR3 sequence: CASSPRSGGLSEKLFF. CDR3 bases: TGTGCCAGCAGCCCCCGAAGTGGAGGCCTAAGTGAAAAACTGTTTTTT.

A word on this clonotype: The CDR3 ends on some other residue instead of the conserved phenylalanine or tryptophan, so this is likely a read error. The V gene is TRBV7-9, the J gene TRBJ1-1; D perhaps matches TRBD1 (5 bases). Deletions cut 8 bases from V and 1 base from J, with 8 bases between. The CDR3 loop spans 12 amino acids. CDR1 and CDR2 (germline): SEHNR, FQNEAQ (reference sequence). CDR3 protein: CASGGENTEAFL. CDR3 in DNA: TGTGCCAGCGGGGGGGAGAACACTGAAGCTTTCCTT.

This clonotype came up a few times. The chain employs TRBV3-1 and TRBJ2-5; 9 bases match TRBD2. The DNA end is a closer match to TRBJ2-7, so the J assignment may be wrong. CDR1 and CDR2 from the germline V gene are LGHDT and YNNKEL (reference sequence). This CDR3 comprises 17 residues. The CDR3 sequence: CASSQEPSGIISYEQYF. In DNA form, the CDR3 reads TGTGCCAGCAGCCAAGAGCCTAGCGGGATAATATCCTACGAGCAGTACTTC.

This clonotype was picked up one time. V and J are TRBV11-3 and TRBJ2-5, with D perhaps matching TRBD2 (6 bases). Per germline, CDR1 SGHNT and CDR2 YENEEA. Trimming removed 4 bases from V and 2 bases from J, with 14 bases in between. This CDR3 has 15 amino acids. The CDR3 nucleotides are TGTGCCAGCAGCTCCCGCCGGGACTCGCAAGAGACCCAGTACTTC. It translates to CASSSRRDSQETQYF.

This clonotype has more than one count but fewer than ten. The CDR3 loop reads CASSLTLAGSTDTQYF. The DNA for the CDR3 is TGTGCCAGCAGCTTAACCCTAGCGGGGTCCACAGATACGCAGTATTTT. The chain combines TRBV7-2 with TRBJ2-3, with 9 bases lining up with TRBD2. CDR3 length equals 16 residues. Germline V gene lookup returns CDR1 SGHTA and CDR2 FQGNSA. The trim removed 2 bases at V and 2 bases at J, leaving 5 bases unmatched.

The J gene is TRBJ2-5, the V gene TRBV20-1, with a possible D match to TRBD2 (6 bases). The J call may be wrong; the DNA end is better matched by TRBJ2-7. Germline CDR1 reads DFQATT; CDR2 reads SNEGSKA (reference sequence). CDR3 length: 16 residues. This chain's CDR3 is CSARDRDFLAINEQYF. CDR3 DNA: TGCAGTGCTAGAGATCGGGATTTCCTAGCGATCAACGAGCAGTACTTC.

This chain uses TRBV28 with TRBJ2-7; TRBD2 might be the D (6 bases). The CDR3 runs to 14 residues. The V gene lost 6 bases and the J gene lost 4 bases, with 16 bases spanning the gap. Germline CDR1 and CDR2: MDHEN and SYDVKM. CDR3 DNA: TGTGCCAGCAGCTTCCCCGCGGGGAGATACGAGCAGTACTTC. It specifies CASSFPAGRYEQYF.

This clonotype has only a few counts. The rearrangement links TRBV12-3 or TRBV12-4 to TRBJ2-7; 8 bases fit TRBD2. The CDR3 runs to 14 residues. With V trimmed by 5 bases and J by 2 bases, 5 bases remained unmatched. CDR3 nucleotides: TGTGCCAGCAGTCCGTCAGCGGGGGCCTACGAGCAGTACTTC. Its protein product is CASSPSAGAYEQYF.

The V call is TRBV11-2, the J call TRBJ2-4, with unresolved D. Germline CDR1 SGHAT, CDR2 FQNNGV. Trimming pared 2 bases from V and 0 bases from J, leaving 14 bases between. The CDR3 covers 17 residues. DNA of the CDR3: TGTGCCAGCAGCTTACCCCGGCGGTACCAAGCCAAAAACATTCAGTACTTC. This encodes CASSLPRRYQAKNIQYF.

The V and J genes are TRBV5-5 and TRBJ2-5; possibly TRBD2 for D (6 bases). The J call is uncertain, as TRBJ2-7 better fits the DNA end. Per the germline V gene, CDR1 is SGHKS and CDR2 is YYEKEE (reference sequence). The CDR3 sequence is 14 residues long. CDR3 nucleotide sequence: TGTGCCAGCGGAAGGGCTCTTAGCGGCTACGAGCAGTACTTC. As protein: CASGRALSGYEQYF.

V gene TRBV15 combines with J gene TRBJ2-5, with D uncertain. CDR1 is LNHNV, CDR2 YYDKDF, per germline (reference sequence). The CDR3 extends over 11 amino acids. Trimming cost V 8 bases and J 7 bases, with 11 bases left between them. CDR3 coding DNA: TGTGCCACCGTCGCGGCCGGGACCCAGTACTTC. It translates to CATVAAGTQYF.

For the CDR3, the DNA is TGTGCCAGTAGCAGGGCGGCTAGCGGGGACCAAGAGACCCAGTACTTC. Translating it yields CASSRAASGDQETQYF. This sequence joins TRBV19 and TRBJ2-5; 9 bases line up with TRBD2. CDR1 is LNHDA, CDR2 SQIVND, per germline (reference sequence). This CDR3 spans 16 amino acids. Trimming took 6 bases from V and 0 from J; bases not matched to a gene: 8.

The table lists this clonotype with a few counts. The CDR3 bases are TGTGCCAGCAGTTACCAGATACGCTCCTACAATGAGCAGTTCTTC. Its protein product is CASSYQIRSYNEQFF. This chain connects TRBV6-2 or TRBV6-3 to TRBJ2-1; no reliable D call. Per germline, CDR1 MNHEY and CDR2 SVGEGT. CDR3 length: 15 residues. V lost 2 bases, J lost 0 bases, and 8 bases lay in between.

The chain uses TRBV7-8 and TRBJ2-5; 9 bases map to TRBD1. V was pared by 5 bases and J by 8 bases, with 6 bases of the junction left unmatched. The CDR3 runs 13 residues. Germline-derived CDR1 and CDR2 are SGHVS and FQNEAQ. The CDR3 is CASSQRTGATQYF. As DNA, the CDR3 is TGTGCCAGCAGCCAGAGGACAGGGGCAACCCAGTACTTC.